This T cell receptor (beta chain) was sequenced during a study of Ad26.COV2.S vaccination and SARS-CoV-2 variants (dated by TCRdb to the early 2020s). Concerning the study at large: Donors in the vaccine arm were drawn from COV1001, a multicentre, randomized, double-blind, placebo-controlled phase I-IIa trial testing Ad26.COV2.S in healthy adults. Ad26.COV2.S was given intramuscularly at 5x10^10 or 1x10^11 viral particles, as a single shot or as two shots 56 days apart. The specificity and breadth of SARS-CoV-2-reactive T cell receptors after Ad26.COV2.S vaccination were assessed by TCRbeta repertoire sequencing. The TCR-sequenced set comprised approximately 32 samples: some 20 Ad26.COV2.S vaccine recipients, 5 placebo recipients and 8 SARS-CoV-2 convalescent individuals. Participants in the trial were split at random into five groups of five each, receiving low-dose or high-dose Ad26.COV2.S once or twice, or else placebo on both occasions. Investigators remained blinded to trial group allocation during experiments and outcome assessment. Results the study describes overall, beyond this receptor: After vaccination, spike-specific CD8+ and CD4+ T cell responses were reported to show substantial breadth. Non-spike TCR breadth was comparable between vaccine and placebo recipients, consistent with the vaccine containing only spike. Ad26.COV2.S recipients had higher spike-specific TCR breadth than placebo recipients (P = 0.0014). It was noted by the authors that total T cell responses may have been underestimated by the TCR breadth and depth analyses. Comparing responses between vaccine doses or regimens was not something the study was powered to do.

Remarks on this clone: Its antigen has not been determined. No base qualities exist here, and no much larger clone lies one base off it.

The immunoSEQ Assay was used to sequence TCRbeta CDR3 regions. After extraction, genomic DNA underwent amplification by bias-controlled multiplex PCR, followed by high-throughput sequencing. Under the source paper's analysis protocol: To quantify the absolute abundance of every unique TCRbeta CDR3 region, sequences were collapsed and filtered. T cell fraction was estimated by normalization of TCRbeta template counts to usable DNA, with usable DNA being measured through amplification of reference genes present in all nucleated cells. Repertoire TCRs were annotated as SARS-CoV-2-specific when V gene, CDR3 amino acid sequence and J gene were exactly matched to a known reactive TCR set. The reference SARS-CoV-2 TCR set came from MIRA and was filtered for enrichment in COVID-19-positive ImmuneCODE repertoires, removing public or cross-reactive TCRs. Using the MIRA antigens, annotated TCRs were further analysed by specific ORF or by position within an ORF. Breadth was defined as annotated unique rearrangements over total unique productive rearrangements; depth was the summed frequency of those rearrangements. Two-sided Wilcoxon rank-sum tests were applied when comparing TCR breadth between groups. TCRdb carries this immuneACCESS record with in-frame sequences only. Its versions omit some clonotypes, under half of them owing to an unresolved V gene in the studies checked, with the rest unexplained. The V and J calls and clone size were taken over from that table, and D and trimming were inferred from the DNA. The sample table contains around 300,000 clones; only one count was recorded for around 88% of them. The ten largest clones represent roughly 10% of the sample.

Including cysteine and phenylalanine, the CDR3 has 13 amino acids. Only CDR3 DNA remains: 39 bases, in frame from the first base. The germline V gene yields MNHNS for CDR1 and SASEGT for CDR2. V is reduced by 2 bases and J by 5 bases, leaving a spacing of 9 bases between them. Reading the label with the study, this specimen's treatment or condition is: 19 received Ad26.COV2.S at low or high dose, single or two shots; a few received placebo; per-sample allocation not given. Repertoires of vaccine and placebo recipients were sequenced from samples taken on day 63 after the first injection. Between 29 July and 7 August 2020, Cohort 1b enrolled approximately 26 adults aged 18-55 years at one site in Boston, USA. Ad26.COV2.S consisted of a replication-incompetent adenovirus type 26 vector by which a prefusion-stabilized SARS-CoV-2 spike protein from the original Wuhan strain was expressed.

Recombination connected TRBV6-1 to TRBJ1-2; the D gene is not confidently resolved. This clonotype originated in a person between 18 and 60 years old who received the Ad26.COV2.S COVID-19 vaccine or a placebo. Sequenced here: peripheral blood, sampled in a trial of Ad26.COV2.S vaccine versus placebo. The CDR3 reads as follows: CASSESLLYGYTF. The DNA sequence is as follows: TGTGCCAGCAGTGAAAGCCTTTTGTATGGCTACACCTTC.